The present entry profiles one T cell receptor beta chain with its context. These data originate in a study of blood T cell repertoires in COVID-19. For the study at large: The United States, Italy and Spain provided the acute and convalescent COVID-19 samples.

The V gene lost 7 bases and the J gene lost 3 bases, with 18 bases spanning the gap. This CDR3 is 15 amino acids long. Germline V gene lookup returns CDR1 SGHAT and CDR2 FQNNGV. In the study's own analysis: By means of reference gene primer amplification, nucleated cell counts were estimated. The protocol was immunoSEQ multiplex PCR, while the TCRdb copy is restricted to in-frame clones and leaves out a portion. Clone size and V and J calls were adopted from that table, with D and trimming inferred from the DNA. The top ten clones hold approximately 12% of a sample with about 190,000 clones, approximately 80% of them seen once.

Specimen: peripheral blood. The chain links TRBV11-2 to TRBJ1-1; possibly TRBD1 for D (5 bases). This TCR was sampled from a man over 45 who had recovered from COVID-19. For the CDR3, the DNA is TGTGCCAGCACGTCAGCCGGGGGATCGGACACTGAAGCTTTCTTT. Residues: CASTSAGGSDTEAFF.